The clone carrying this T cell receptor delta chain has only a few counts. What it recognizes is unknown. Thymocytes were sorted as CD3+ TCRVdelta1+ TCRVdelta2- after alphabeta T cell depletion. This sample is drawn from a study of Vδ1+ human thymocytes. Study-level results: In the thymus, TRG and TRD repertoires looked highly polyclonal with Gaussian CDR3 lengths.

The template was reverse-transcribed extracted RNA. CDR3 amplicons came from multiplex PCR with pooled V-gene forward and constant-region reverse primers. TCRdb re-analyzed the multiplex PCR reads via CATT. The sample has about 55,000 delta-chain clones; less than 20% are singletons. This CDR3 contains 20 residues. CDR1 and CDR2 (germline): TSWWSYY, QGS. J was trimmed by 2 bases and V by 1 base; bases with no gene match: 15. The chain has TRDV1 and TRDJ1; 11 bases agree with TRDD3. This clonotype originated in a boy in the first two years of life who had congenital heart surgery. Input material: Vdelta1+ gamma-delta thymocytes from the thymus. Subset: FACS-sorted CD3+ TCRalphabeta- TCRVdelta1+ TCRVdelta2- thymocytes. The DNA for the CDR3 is TGTGCTCTTGGGGAACCCTCCCTTCCTACGATGGGGGATACGACCGATAAACTCATCTTT. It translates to CALGEPSLPTMGDTTDKLIF.